The 22 T cell receptor beta chains below come from one sample, sequenced in a study of Graves' ophthalmopathy and Graves' hyperthyroidism. Transcripts of RNA were the source for amplifying TCR beta CDR3 regions. HTBI primers were employed in first-round RT-PCR, then a second-round multiplex PCR followed. TCRdb reprocessed the multiplex PCR reads with MiXCR, giving one entry per CDR3 protein. In the table there are fewer than 650,000 distinct CDR3 sequences, approximately 21% of which are singletons. Sequenced sample: peripheral blood. These receptor sequences come from a young woman with stable Graves' hyperthyroidism. Some clones in this sample may be carry-over from other donors' samples.

This clonotype was seen ten or more times. The V gene is TRBV10-1, the J gene TRBJ2-7, with D unresolved. Trimming cost V 0 bases and J 4 bases, with 10 bases left between them. CDR1 and CDR2 (germline): WNHNN, SYGVQD (reference sequence). This CDR3 comprises 14 residues. The CDR3 sequence: CASSESGLAYEQYF. The CDR3 DNA is TGCGCCAGCAGTGAGTCGGGTCTGGCTTACGAGCAGTACTTC.

This sequence joins TRBV7-8 and TRBJ1-1; 9 nucleotides match TRBD1. V lost 5 bases to trimming and J lost 5 bases; unmatched junction nucleotides: 9. This CDR3 is 15 amino acids long. Germline V lookup: CDR1 SGHVS, CDR2 FQNEAQ. The CDR3 is CASSLTGGIGTEAFF. In DNA, the CDR3 is TGTGCCAGCAGCCTCACAGGGGGCATTGGTACTGAAGCTTTCTTT.

This clonotype has at least ten counts. The V gene is TRBV20-1, the J gene TRBJ2-5, with D hard to call. The CDR3 has 12 residues. Trimming took 6 bases from V and 5 from J, leaving 13 bases between them. Germline V gives CDR1 DFQATT, CDR2 SNEGSKA (reference sequence). The CDR3 coding sequence is TGCAGTGCGCCGACCTGGTCGGAGACCCAGTACTTC. This translates into CSAPTWSETQYF.

This clonotype was picked up many times. The V gene is TRBV12-3 or TRBV12-4, the J gene TRBJ2-7; no reliable D call. Trimming took 1 base from V and 6 from J, leaving 10 bases between them. CDR3 length equals 13 residues. CDR3: CASSLVPGTEQYF. CDR3 bases: TGTGCCAGCAGTTTAGTACCGGGTACCGAGCAGTACTTC.

This clonotype was detected a few times. The chain uses TRBV6-2 or TRBV6-3 and TRBJ2-4; possibly TRBD2 for D (6 bases). Germline-derived CDR1 and CDR2 are MNHEY and SVGEGT. V was pared by 6 bases and J by 4 bases, with 16 bases between. This CDR3 has 15 amino acids. The CDR3 coding sequence is TGTGCCAGCAGGGACCCATGGGGGGATAAAAACATTCAGTACTTC. It is translated as CASRDPWGDKNIQYF.

This clonotype was found many times. The chain recombines TRBV3-1 with TRBJ1-6; D might be TRBD1 (5 bases). V dropped 6 bases and J dropped 5 bases, with 8 bases sitting between them. CDR1 is LGHDT, CDR2 YNNKEL, per germline (reference sequence). CDR3 length equals 13 residues. Here the CDR3 DNA reads TGTGCCAGCAGGCAGGGAAATAATTCACCCCTCCACTTT. Its translation is CASRQGNNSPLHF.

This clonotype was recorded at least ten times. This rearrangement joins TRBV28 to TRBJ1-3; D ambiguous. In germline, CDR1 is MDHEN, CDR2 SYDVKM. The V gene lost 6 bases and the J gene lost 4 bases, with 13 bases spanning the gap. The CDR3 runs 14 residues. Written as DNA, the CDR3 is TGTGCCAGCAGCCCTCCCCAGGTCGGAAACACCATATATTTT. Its protein is CASSPPQVGNTIYF.

This clonotype appeared a few times. The CDR3 sequence is CASSPPPGEIETQYF. Here the CDR3 DNA reads TGTGCCAGCTCACCACCCCCCGGGGAGATTGAGACCCAGTACTTC. The chain is built from TRBV18 and TRBJ2-5; weak D call: TRBD2 (5 bases). Trimming took off 0 bases at V and 5 bases at J, with 13 bases between the two ends. Germline-derived CDR1 and CDR2 are KGHSH and LQKENI. The CDR3 contains 15 residues.

The genes are TRBV11-2 and TRBJ2-2, with TRBD2 as a possible D gene (7 bases). The CDR3 runs to 16 residues. CDR1 is SGHAT, CDR2 FQNNGV, per germline. Trimming stripped 3 bases from V and 6 bases from J, with 17 bases between. CDR3 sequence: CASSFGGLGDAGELFF. CDR3 sequence (DNA): TGTGCCAGCAGCTTCGGGGGGCTTGGTGACGCCGGGGAGCTGTTTTTT.

This clonotype was seen repeatedly, ten times or more. This chain joins TRBV20-1 and TRBJ2-7; 11 positions agree with TRBD1. CDR1 and CDR2 (germline): DFQATT, SNEGSKA (reference sequence). This CDR3 is 10 amino acids long. The DNA of the CDR3 is TGCGGGACAGGGGGAGGCGAGCAGTACTTC. Its protein product is CGTGGGEQYF.

The V gene is TRBV27, the J gene TRBJ2-7, with D perhaps matching TRBD1 (6 bases). The CDR3 is 14 amino acids. In germline, CDR1 is MNHEY, CDR2 SMNVEV (reference sequence). The germline V and J ends were trimmed by 3 bases and 2 bases, with 11 bases remaining between them. CDR3 sequence reads: CASSLTGSTYEQYF. The CDR3 DNA is TGTGCCAGCAGTTTGACAGGTTCTACCTACGAGCAGTACTTC.

This clonotype was seen many times. This chain connects TRBV14 to TRBJ1-2, with 9 bases aligning to TRBD1. J gave up 4 bases and V 6 bases, and 3 bases lay outside the gene matches. The CDR3 is 13 residues long. Per germline, CDR1 SGHDN and CDR2 FVKESK. The CDR3 nucleotides read TGTGCCAGCAGACAGACAGGGGGCTATGGCTACACCTTC. Amino acid sequence: CASRQTGGYGYTF.

The chain recombines TRBV24-1 with TRBJ2-7; D possibly corresponds to TRBD2 (6 bases). Germline-derived CDR1 and CDR2 are KGHDR and SFDVKD. Trimming took 6 bases from V and 5 from J, leaving 13 bases between them. This CDR3 contains 13 residues. CDR3 amino acids: CATSRRGVDEQYF. In nucleotides, the CDR3 is TGTGCCACCAGTAGGCGGGGCGTAGACGAGCAGTACTTC.

This clonotype was seen repeatedly, ten times or more. This chain uses TRBV7-8 with TRBJ1-1, with 7 nucleotides matching TRBD1. After removal of 5 bases from V and 6 bases from J, the junction contained 12 bases not matched to a gene. Germline loops: CDR1 SGHVS, CDR2 FQNEAQ. The CDR3 has 15 residues. CDR3 sequence reads: CASSQTGLMDSEAFF. In nucleotides, the CDR3 is TGTGCCAGCAGCCAGACAGGGCTGATGGACTCTGAAGCTTTCTTT.

This clonotype has at least ten counts. This chain connects TRBV6-5 to TRBJ2-7; 10 bases fit TRBD2. J lost 4 bases, V lost 4 bases, and 13 bases had no gene match. Looked up from germline, CDR1 is MNHEY and CDR2 is SVGAGI. The CDR3 is 17 residues long. The CDR3 nucleotides read TGTGCCAGCAGTTCGATTCGGCCTAGCGGGAGCGGTTACGAGCAGTACTTC. It specifies CASSSIRPSGSGYEQYF.

This clonotype showed up many times. DNA of the CDR3: TGTGCCAGCATCCTGGGGGGAGGCTATGGCTACACCTTC. Amino acid sequence: CASILGGGYGYTF. V usage is TRBV12-3 or TRBV12-4 and J usage is TRBJ1-2, with D tentatively TRBD1 (5 bases). V dropped 7 bases and J dropped 4 bases, with 13 bases sitting between them. The CDR3 sequence is 13 residues long.

This clonotype was observed at least ten times. The chain has TRBV9 and TRBJ2-5; D is possibly TRBD2 (5 bases). Per the germline V gene, CDR1 is SGDLS and CDR2 is YYNGEE. This CDR3 is 15 amino acids long. The V end was cut by 4 bases, the J end by 2 bases, with 15 bases between. As DNA, the CDR3 is TGTGCCAGCAGCCACGTGGGAGAGAATCAAGAGACCCAGTACTTC. Protein sequence: CASSHVGENQETQYF.

V usage is TRBV6-1 and J usage is TRBJ2-7; D tentatively reads TRBD1 or TRBD2 (5 bases each). The V gene lost 8 bases and the J gene lost 4 bases, with 12 bases spanning the gap. This CDR3 is built from 12 residues. CDR1 is MNHNS and CDR2 is SASEGT in the germline V gene. In DNA form, the CDR3 reads TGTGCCAGCGCCGGGGACCTTTACGAGCAGTACTTC. Amino acids: CASAGDLYEQYF.

This clonotype appeared many times. The chain uses TRBV5-1 and TRBJ1-2; D may be TRBD1 (5 bases). The CDR3 is 15 amino acids. Germline V CDR1 and CDR2: SGHRS, YFSETQ. Trimming pared 1 base from V and 2 bases from J, leaving 12 bases between. The CDR3 loop is CASSLNRGTNYGYTF. The CDR3 DNA reads TGCGCCAGCAGCTTGAATCGGGGGACCAACTATGGCTACACCTTC.

This clonotype has a count of ten or more. The chain joins TRBV12-3 or TRBV12-4 to TRBJ2-5; tentatively, D is TRBD2 (5 bases). The CDR3 loop spans 15 amino acids. V dropped 3 bases and J dropped 5 bases, with 16 bases sitting between them. The CDR3 region is CASSFAGLLLETQYF. In DNA, the CDR3 is TGTGCCAGCAGTTTTGCTGGACTCCTTTTGGAGACCCAGTACTTC.

There are many counts of this clonotype. The chain uses TRBV11-2 and TRBJ2-7, with 7 positions matching TRBD2. The V gene's germline CDR1 is SGHAT and CDR2 FQNNGV. The CDR3 totals 13 residues. The J segment lost 3 bases and the V segment lost 3 bases, leaving 2 bases of the junction unmatched. The CDR3 protein is CASSFERGYEQYF. CDR3 sequence (DNA): TGTGCCAGCAGCTTTGAGCGGGGCTACGAGCAGTACTTC.

This clonotype has at least ten counts. The chain employs TRBV10-3 and TRBJ1-2; D possibly corresponds to TRBD1 (5 bases). Germline V gene sequence: CDR1 ENHRY, CDR2 SYGVKD. V was cut by 10 bases and J by 3 bases, with 15 bases left in between. There are 13 residues in the CDR3. The CDR3, as DNA: TGTGCCACGGGGGGAGACCGGGACTATGGCTACACCTTC. Its translation: CATGGDRDYGYTF.